The 32 T cell receptor beta chains presented below share a single source sample, sequenced in a study of blood T cells in healthy people across ages (dated by TCRdb to between 2014 and 2016). Library creation used 5' RACE. Sequencing instrument: Illumina HiSeq 2500. A second PCR of roughly 7 to 12 cycles was run with a J-beta primer mix and a sample-barcoded 5' primer. TCRdb took the public reads, trimmed them with fastp at Q25, ran MiXCR for clone calling and kept in-frame beta chains. Entries that share a CDR3 protein sequence are merged under the most common genes and DNA. This sample lists roughly 1.6 million distinct CDR3 sequences; 30% to 35% were detected once. Jointly, the top ten make up around 10% of the sample. The source material was blood. These receptors were collected from a young woman in good health.

The gene calls are TRBV29-1 and TRBJ1-2; D is ambiguous. Germline CDR1 reads SQVTM; CDR2 reads ANQGSEA. The V gene lost 4 bases and the J gene lost 5 bases, with 20 bases spanning the gap. The CDR3 sequence is 15 residues long. The CDR3 DNA is TGCAGCGTTGGAGATCCTGGCATCACCGATTATGGCTACACCTTC. Translated, it gives CSVGDPGITDYGYTF.

This clonotype was recorded a few times. This chain links TRBV7-8 with TRBJ2-1; 8 bases map to TRBD2. The CDR3 has 17 residues. Germline lookup yields CDR1 SGHVS and CDR2 FQNEAQ. The ends lost 1 base at V and 0 bases at J; junction bases unmatched: 5. CDR3 coding DNA: TGTGCCAGCAGCTTAGATGTGGCGGGAGGCTCCTACAATGAGCAGTTCTTC. Protein product: CASSLDVAGGSYNEQFF.

The V and J genes are TRBV5-1 and TRBJ2-2; tentatively, D is TRBD2 (6 bases). Per the germline V gene, CDR1 is SGHRS and CDR2 is YFSETQ. The CDR3 contains 15 residues. V lost 4 bases and J 4 bases, leaving 14 bases between the germline ends. The chain's CDR3 is CASSIRDSGTGELFF. CDR3 DNA: TGCGCCAGCAGCATCCGGGACTCAGGCACCGGGGAGCTGTTTTTT.

The rearrangement joins TRBV9 to TRBJ1-2; tentative D call: TRBD1 (6 bases). There are 16 residues in the CDR3. CDR1 and CDR2 from the germline V gene are SGDLS and YYNGEE. Trimming removed 3 bases from V and 4 bases from J, with 19 bases in between. CDR3 sequence: CASSGGGTPEGYGYTF. The DNA for the CDR3 is TGTGCCAGCAGCGGAGGGGGGACACCGGAGGGCTATGGCTACACCTTC.

The gene calls are TRBV7-2 and TRBJ2-5, with a tentative D call TRBD2 (6 bases). The CDR3 is 16 residues long. Trimming pared 4 bases from V and 2 bases from J, leaving 17 bases between. Germline CDR1 reads SGHTA; CDR2 reads FQGNSA. In DNA form, the CDR3 reads TGTGCCAGCAGCTCCCCCTGGACGGGACTGCAAGAGACCCAGTACTTC. It specifies CASSSPWTGLQETQYF.

V usage is TRBV9 and J usage is TRBJ2-5, with D possibly being TRBD2 (5 bases). The CDR3 spans 15 residues. V was trimmed by 4 bases and J by 0 bases, leaving 13 bases between them. The V gene's germline CDR1 is SGDLS and CDR2 YYNGEE. The CDR3 coding sequence is TGTGCCAGCAGCTCCCCGGACTCGTACCAAGAGACCCAGTACTTC. The encoded protein is CASSSPDSYQETQYF.

Worth noting for this clonotype: The junction departs from the called germline gene at one end, perhaps through a read error. This chain connects TRBV4-1 to TRBJ2-5; D might be TRBD2 (5 bases). The germline gives CDR1 MGHRA, CDR2 YSYEKL. This CDR3 comprises 16 residues. CDR3 protein: CSSSPFSLAQQETQYF. In nucleotides, the CDR3 is TGCTCCAGCAGCCCCTTCTCGCTAGCCCAACAAGAGACCCAGTACTTC.

The chain carries TRBV9 and TRBJ2-2, with D uncertain. Trimming pared 7 bases from V and 4 bases from J, leaving 8 bases between. The germline V gene has CDR1 SGDLS and CDR2 YYNGEE. The CDR3 sequence is 12 residues long. Here the CDR3 reads CASGGPTGELFF. In DNA form, the CDR3 reads TGTGCCAGCGGCGGTCCCACCGGGGAGCTGTTTTTT.

This clonotype was seen a handful of times. The chain uses TRBV5-1 and TRBJ2-1, with D unresolved. Per the germline V gene, CDR1 is SGHRS and CDR2 is YFSETQ. The CDR3 sequence is 19 residues long. Trimming pared 6 bases from V and 5 bases from J, leaving 30 bases between. The CDR3 DNA sequence: TGCGCCAGCATACTATTACCTCGGTCATCCCCACAAGACGACAATGAGCAGTTCTTC. Protein product: CASILLPRSSPQDDNEQFF.

The chain combines TRBV10-1 with TRBJ2-7, with 11 bases matching TRBD2. Germline trimming cut 6 bases from V and 4 bases from J; bases unmatched to any gene: 8. Per the germline V gene, CDR1 is WNHNN and CDR2 is SYGVQD (reference sequence). The CDR3 covers 15 residues. The CDR3 spells CASRELAGDMYEQYF. In nucleotides, the CDR3 is TGCGCCAGCAGGGAACTAGCGGGAGATATGTACGAGCAGTACTTC.

This clonotype has more than one count but fewer than ten. The J gene is TRBJ2-3, the V gene TRBV11-2, with 11 bases matching TRBD2. This CDR3 comprises 21 residues. Germline CDR1 SGHAT, CDR2 FQNNGV. With 4 bases clipped from V and 0 bases from J, the junction kept 18 bases outside the gene matches. The CDR3 region is CASSSTPETWTSGSSTDTQYF. The CDR3 DNA sequence: TGTGCCAGCAGCTCCACCCCGGAAACTTGGACTAGCGGGTCTAGCACAGATACGCAGTATTTT.

This chain joins TRBV6-5 and TRBJ2-1; 8 positions match TRBD1. This CDR3 is built from 16 residues. CDR1 is MNHEY and CDR2 is SVGAGI in the germline V gene. After removal of 3 bases from V and 2 bases from J, the junction contained 6 bases not matched to a gene. The CDR3 spells CASSYSTGVAYNEQFF. The CDR3 DNA follows: TGTGCCAGCAGTTATTCGACAGGGGTAGCCTACAATGAGCAGTTCTTC.

The chain is built from TRBV20-1 and TRBJ2-3; TRBD1 agrees at 7 bases. Germline trimming cut 7 bases from V and 5 bases from J; bases unmatched to any gene: 12. The CDR3 consists of 14 residues. The germline V gene has CDR1 DFQATT and CDR2 SNEGSKA (reference sequence). The DNA of the CDR3 is TGCAGTGACATCCCAGGGGGTAGTGTAGATACGCAGTATTTT. Its protein product is CSDIPGGSVDTQYF.

The rearrangement joins TRBV4-1 to TRBJ2-7; 15 bases line up with TRBD2. The tail of the sequence fits TRBJ2-5 better, so the J call may be wrong. The germline gives CDR1 MGHRA, CDR2 YSYEKL. The CDR3 loop spans 16 amino acids. The CDR3 here is CASSRRTSGGVETQYF. The DNA of the CDR3 is TGCGCCAGCAGCCGACGGACTAGCGGGGGGGTTGAGACCCAGTACTTC.

Remarks on this clonotype: Sequence at one end of the junction differs from germline and may be a read error. The CDR3: CTSSQSTNYEQFF. CDR3 coding DNA: TGCACCAGCAGCCAGAGTACAAACTATGAGCAGTTCTTC. The chain carries TRBV4-1 and TRBJ2-1; D ambiguous. There are 13 residues in the CDR3. Germline CDR1 reads MGHRA; CDR2 reads YSYEKL.

The V gene is TRBV25-1, the J gene TRBJ1-1, with D unclear. Trimming took 4 bases from V and 5 from J, leaving 14 bases between them. This CDR3 has 14 amino acids. In germline, CDR1 is MGHDK, CDR2 SYGVNS. CDR3 in amino acids: CASSAPGSKTEAFF. The CDR3 DNA reads TGTGCCAGCAGTGCCCCAGGTTCGAAGACTGAAGCTTTCTTT.

This clonotype appeared a few times. The chain links TRBV12-3 or TRBV12-4 to TRBJ1-6; perhaps TRBD1 as D (5 bases). The ends were cut back, 4 bases at V and 11 bases at J, with 9 bases in the middle. The CDR3 runs 12 residues. CDR3 DNA sequence: TGTGCCAGCAGTTCATCGGGGGCACCCCTCCACTTT. Translated, it gives CASSSSGAPLHF.

This clonotype was seen a few times. This chain links TRBV7-3 with TRBJ1-1, with 9 bases identical to TRBD1. This CDR3 spans 16 amino acids. Germline CDR1 reads SGHTA; CDR2 reads FQGTGA. J lost 4 bases, V lost 0 bases, and 6 bases had no gene match. CDR3 sequence: CASSLTGQGTGTEAFF. As DNA, the CDR3 is TGTGCCAGCAGCTTAACAGGACAGGGGACGGGCACTGAAGCTTTCTTT.

This chain links TRBV20-1 with TRBJ2-1, with no clear D. The CDR3 is 16 residues long. Germline lookup yields CDR1 DFQATT and CDR2 SNEGSKA (reference sequence). V lost 0 bases, J lost 2 bases, and 14 bases lay in between. CDR3 amino acids: CSARDLSLMTYNEQFF. CDR3 DNA: TGCAGTGCTAGAGATCTATCCCTCATGACCTACAATGAGCAGTTCTTC.

This clonotype was detected only a few times. The chain joins TRBV9 to TRBJ2-3; possibly TRBD2 for D (6 bases). V was shortened by 7 bases and J by 7 bases, with 13 bases between the two germline ends. The V gene's germline CDR1 is SGDLS and CDR2 YYNGEE. The length of the CDR3 is 12 residues. CDR3 DNA sequence: TGTGCCAGCGGGGGACTTGAGAATACGCAGTATTTT. Its protein product is CASGGLENTQYF.

This clonotype was observed a handful of times. The rearrangement joins TRBV12-3 or TRBV12-4 to TRBJ1-6, with TRBD1 matching over 10 bases. This CDR3 has 14 amino acids. V was pared by 11 bases and J by 7 bases, with 8 bases of the junction left unmatched. This CDR3 is CAVGTGVRNSPLHF. The CDR3 DNA reads TGTGCCGTCGGGACAGGGGTGCGAAATTCACCCCTCCACTTT.

This rearrangement joins TRBV7-2 to TRBJ2-6; 7 nucleotides match TRBD1. The CDR3 is 19 residues long. Germline V gives CDR1 SGHTA, CDR2 FQGNSA. Trimming removed 2 bases from V and 0 bases from J; junction bases left unmatched: 10. In nucleotides, the CDR3 is TGTGCCAGCAGCTTATCTCGACAGGGCCAAAACTCTGGGGCCAACGTCCTGACTTTC. This translates into CASSLSRQGQNSGANVLTF. Full variable domain (outside the CDR3, taken from reference TRBV7-2 and TRBJ2-6): GAGVSQSPSNKVTEKGKDVELRCDPISGHTALYWYRQSLGQGLEFLIYFQGNSAPDKSGLPSDRFSAERTGGSVSTLTIQRTQQEDSAVYLCASSLSRQGQNSGANVLTFGAGSRLTVL.

This clonotype was detected many times. The genes are TRBV12-3 or TRBV12-4 and TRBJ2-1; no clear D gene. This CDR3 is 12 amino acids long. V was pared by 6 bases and J by 3 bases, with 6 bases between. DNA of the CDR3: TGTGCCAGCAGCCCTAACTACAATGAGCAGTTCTTC. Protein sequence: CASSPNYNEQFF.

This clonotype was detected ten times or more. The chain uses TRBV5-1 and TRBJ1-1; D remains ambiguous. CDR1 is SGHRS and CDR2 is YFSETQ in the germline V gene. The CDR3 totals 13 residues. V lost 2 bases, J lost 4 bases, and 9 bases lay in between. CDR3 sequence (DNA): TGCGCCAGCAGCTTTCATCAGAGCACTGAAGCTTTCTTT. It translates to CASSFHQSTEAFF.

This clonotype was seen a handful of times. V gene TRBV4-1 combines with J gene TRBJ2-1, with D hard to call. CDR1 and CDR2 (germline): MGHRA, YSYEKL. The CDR3 covers 13 residues. Between the trimmed V and J ends, which lost 2 bases and 6 bases, there was a span of 8 bases. In nucleotides, the CDR3 is TGCGCCAGCAGCCAACTCAGCAGCAATGAGCAGTTCTTC. As protein: CASSQLSSNEQFF.

V usage is TRBV20-1 and J usage is TRBJ2-7, with TRBD1 identical over 12 bases. The DNA end favors TRBJ2-4, so the J call may be wrong. Germline CDR1 and CDR2: DFQATT and SNEGSKA (reference sequence). The CDR3 has 17 amino acids. The CDR3 reads CSALSGGTGGGKNIQYF. Written as DNA, the CDR3 is TGCAGTGCCCTGAGTGGAGGGACAGGGGGCGGAAAAAACATTCAGTACTTC.

This clonotype was detected only a few times. CDR3 coding DNA: TGCGCCAGCACTGTGATGGACGGTGCTAACTATGGCTACACCTTC. This codes for CASTVMDGANYGYTF. The J gene is TRBJ1-2, the V gene TRBV5-1; no firm D call. The germline V gene encodes CDR1 SGHRS and CDR2 YFSETQ. The CDR3 is 15 amino acids. Deletions cut 6 bases from V and 0 bases from J, with 15 bases between.

This clonotype occurred a few times. V is TRBV7-3 and J is TRBJ2-7; D is undetermined. The ends were cut back, 2 bases at V and 6 bases at J, with 11 bases in the middle. Germline V gene data show CDR1 as SGHTA and CDR2 as FQGTGA. CDR3 length: 13 amino acids. Written as DNA, the CDR3 is TGTGCCAGCAGCTTAGGTTCCACGAGCGAGCAGTACTTC. As protein: CASSLGSTSEQYF.

The chain couples TRBV10-3 to TRBJ1-3; the D gene is possibly TRBD1 (5 bases). V dropped 10 bases and J dropped 0 bases, with 16 bases sitting between them. CDR1 is ENHRY and CDR2 is SYGVKD in the germline V gene. The CDR3 length is 15 residues. CDR3 amino acids: CATSNTGSSGNTIYF. CDR3 DNA: TGTGCCACTTCGAATACAGGCAGCTCTGGAAACACCATATATTTT.

The V call is TRBV20-1, the J call TRBJ1-1, with D possibly matching TRBD1 (5 bases). The CDR3 is 12 residues long. Germline-derived CDR1 and CDR2 are DFQATT and SNEGSKA (reference sequence). The V end lost 5 bases, the J end lost 5 bases, and 12 bases lay between the germline ends. The CDR3 DNA sequence: TGCAGTGCTGCAAGATGGGGGACTGAAGCTTTCTTT. The encoded protein is CSAARWGTEAFF.

This clonotype has a single count. This chain joins TRBV7-2 and TRBJ2-3; 7 nucleotides align to TRBD1. V lost 4 bases, J lost 1 base, and 5 bases stayed unmatched. The CDR3 consists of 15 residues. Looked up from germline, CDR1 is SGHTA and CDR2 is FQGNSA. The CDR3 protein is CASSYGQVGTDTQYF. The CDR3 DNA follows: TGTGCCAGCAGCTACGGACAGGTGGGCACAGATACGCAGTATTTT.

This clonotype was observed a few times. The chain recombines TRBV28 with TRBJ2-3; 8 bases are a match to TRBD2. V shed 2 bases, J shed 3 bases, and the junction held 4 bases outside the gene matches. This CDR3 comprises 15 residues. In germline, CDR1 is MDHEN, CDR2 SYDVKM. The CDR3 bases are TGTGCCAGCAGTTTAAAGCGGGAGCGGACAGATACGCAGTATTTT. This translates into CASSLKRERTDTQYF.